A selection of T cell receptor beta chains follows, all from one sample in a study of Graves' ophthalmopathy and Graves' hyperthyroidism. From the multiplex PCR reads, TCRdb called clonotypes with MiXCR, one entry per CDR3 protein. Altogether hundreds of thousands of distinct CDR3 sequences are present, 35% to 50% being singletons, with the ten largest covering around 3%. Material: peripheral blood. The origin of the receptors is an adult man with Graves' ophthalmopathy. Each CDR3 is given with its conserved first and last residue. Fields, in order: V gene, clone size, J gene, CDR3 protein. The size field is filled for only some rows; it gives once, few, many or a size class.

V gene: TRBV19
clone size: -
J gene: TRBJ1-5
CDR3 protein: CASSNDGGAQHF

V gene: TRBV25-1
clone size: many
J gene: TRBJ1-1
CDR3 protein: CASRDLDSEAFF

V gene: TRBV7-2
clone size: -
J gene: TRBJ1-2
CDR3 protein: CAWSRDRLNAGYTF

V gene: TRBV30
clone size: -
J gene: TRBJ2-7
CDR3 protein: CAFKGNAYEQYF

V gene: TRBV20-1
clone size: -
J gene: TRBJ2-2
CDR3 protein: CSAKDSFLTGELFF

V gene: TRBV2
clone size: once
J gene: TRBJ1-1
CDR3 protein: CASSSSGGTGPEAFF

V gene: TRBV10-3
clone size: -
J gene: TRBJ2-2
CDR3 protein: CAITPGELFF

V gene: TRBV7-6
clone size: -
J gene: TRBJ2-6
CDR3 protein: CASSLETEDLTF

V gene: TRBV7-2
clone size: -
J gene: TRBJ2-5
CDR3 protein: CASSQPWEMETQYF

V gene: TRBV4-3
clone size: -
J gene: TRBJ2-7
CDR3 protein: CASSQGLMAYEQYF

V gene: TRBV6-6
clone size: -
J gene: TRBJ2-5
CDR3 protein: CASSYLGTGEEETQYF

V gene: TRBV7-6
clone size: once
J gene: TRBJ1-6
CDR3 protein: CASSAAGGADSPLHF

V gene: TRBV19
clone size: -
J gene: TRBJ2-2
CDR3 protein: CASSIIGQYTGELFF

V gene: TRBV6-5
clone size: few
J gene: TRBJ2-7
CDR3 protein: CASRTQGFEQYF

V gene: TRBV10-3
clone size: few
J gene: TRBJ1-6
CDR3 protein: CASSFGGTDLSPLHF

V gene: TRBV19
clone size: -
J gene: TRBJ1-5
CDR3 protein: CAGSSSISNQPQHF

V gene: TRBV6-2/TRBV6-3
clone size: once
J gene: TRBJ1-4
CDR3 protein: CASSVGRRNNEKLFF

V gene: TRBV15
clone size: once
J gene: TRBJ1-6
CDR3 protein: CATSNLQGNNSPLHF

V gene: TRBV6-1
clone size: few
J gene: TRBJ1-2
CDR3 protein: CASISGTGGIHGYTF

V gene: TRBV7-9
clone size: many
J gene: TRBJ2-2
CDR3 protein: CASREDIGRGPNTGELFF

V gene: TRBV27
clone size: few
J gene: TRBJ1-4
CDR3 protein: CASGWSQEKLFF

V gene: TRBV10-3
clone size: many
J gene: TRBJ2-7
CDR3 protein: CAISPTEGAGEQYF

V gene: TRBV27
clone size: few
J gene: TRBJ1-2
CDR3 protein: CASSTGQGPNYGYTF

V gene: TRBV10-3
clone size: many
J gene: TRBJ2-7
CDR3 protein: CAISELGDDRAEQYF

V gene: TRBV19
clone size: many
J gene: TRBJ1-1
CDR3 protein: CASSIQGAWTEAFF

V gene: TRBV10-3
clone size: few
J gene: TRBJ2-7
CDR3 protein: CASRSVAGVAYEQYF

V gene: TRBV4-3
clone size: -
J gene: TRBJ2-7
CDR3 protein: CASSQDLSIHGPYEQYF

V gene: TRBV5-6
clone size: few
J gene: TRBJ1-2
CDR3 protein: CASSLGRGGQGYTF

V gene: TRBV24-1
clone size: many
J gene: TRBJ1-5
CDR3 protein: CATSVGGNQPQHF

V gene: TRBV20-1
clone size: many
J gene: TRBJ1-1
CDR3 protein: CSAPEPGSSWEAFF

V gene: TRBV7-3
clone size: -
J gene: TRBJ2-7
CDR3 protein: CASRFKGGGYEQYF

V gene: TRBV2
clone size: -
J gene: TRBJ1-2
CDR3 protein: CASSDAGAAGGYTF

V gene: TRBV10-3
clone size: -
J gene: TRBJ1-2
CDR3 protein: CAIGRQGETYGYTF

V gene: TRBV20-1
clone size: many
J gene: TRBJ1-1
CDR3 protein: CSALLGTANTEAFF

V gene: TRBV10-3
clone size: -
J gene: TRBJ2-1
CDR3 protein: CAISAGGESYNEQFF

V gene: TRBV5-1
clone size: many
J gene: TRBJ1-4
CDR3 protein: CASSGASATNEKLFF

V gene: TRBV2
clone size: -
J gene: TRBJ2-2
CDR3 protein: CATGEPFF

V gene: TRBV6-5
clone size: many
J gene: TRBJ1-2
CDR3 protein: CASSYQAAANYGYTF

V gene: TRBV7-2
clone size: few
J gene: TRBJ2-2
CDR3 protein: CASSLEGLAGGRTGELFF

V gene: TRBV20-1
clone size: -
J gene: -
CDR3 protein: CSASLGAQSREQFF

V gene: TRBV7-2
clone size: many
J gene: TRBJ2-2
CDR3 protein: CASSFVTGELFF

V gene: TRBV6-2/TRBV6-3
clone size: -
J gene: TRBJ1-4
CDR3 protein: CASMRAGGEKLFF

V gene: TRBV4-2
clone size: -
J gene: TRBJ2-7
CDR3 protein: CASSQEWRASYEQYF

V gene: TRBV7-2
clone size: many
J gene: TRBJ1-4
CDR3 protein: CASSKSRGQGNEKLFF

V gene: TRBV7-3
clone size: -
J gene: TRBJ2-6
CDR3 protein: CASSLLPGRSGANVLTF

V gene: TRBV29-1
clone size: many
J gene: TRBJ1-5
CDR3 protein: CSVQGLGQPQHF

V gene: TRBV29-1
clone size: -
J gene: TRBJ1-1
CDR3 protein: CSVQQGAVTEAFF

V gene: TRBV6-5
clone size: -
J gene: TRBJ1-4
CDR3 protein: CASRLLGTGGADGEKLFF

V gene: TRBV6-6
clone size: many
J gene: TRBJ2-5
CDR3 protein: CASRRAETQYF

V gene: TRBV12-3/TRBV12-4
clone size: many
J gene: TRBJ2-7
CDR3 protein: CASSLARWLNEQYF

V gene: TRBV25-1
clone size: -
J gene: TRBJ1-6
CDR3 protein: CASRRDRDNSPLHF

V gene: TRBV4-1
clone size: -
J gene: TRBJ2-7
CDR3 protein: CASSQPHRDRGNEQYF

V gene: TRBV13
clone size: many
J gene: TRBJ1-2
CDR3 protein: CASSSITNWTGGYTF

V gene: TRBV9
clone size: -
J gene: TRBJ1-4
CDR3 protein: CASSGTGDWNEKLFF

V gene: TRBV15
clone size: few
J gene: TRBJ2-4
CDR3 protein: CATSRGGSKNIQYF

V gene: TRBV5-1
clone size: -
J gene: TRBJ1-1
CDR3 protein: CASSLVPDRGVGTEAFF

V gene: TRBV6-1
clone size: few
J gene: TRBJ2-5
CDR3 protein: CASQLAGLVYETQYF

V gene: TRBV7-9
clone size: -
J gene: TRBJ2-1
CDR3 protein: CATRRTSGHNEQFF

V gene: TRBV5-1
clone size: -
J gene: TRBJ2-2
CDR3 protein: CASSPQGTTGELFF